A selection of T cell receptor beta chains follows, all from one sample in a study of control samples from healthy donors and cancer patients. The repertoire was sequenced with immunoSEQ multiplex PCR; TCRdb's copy has only in-frame clones and lacks some. The sample consists of a few hundred thousand clones, roughly 90% of them appearing once. The sequenced material came from PBMCs. The receptors were gathered from a middle-aged man with head and neck cancer. The CDR3 runs from the conserved cysteine through the conserved F or W. Rows may omit the clone size; those that give it use once, few, many or a size class.

V,size,CDR3
TRBV27,NA,CASSSQPPDSTDTQYF
TRBV19,once,CASSRVAGGPPYEQYF
TRBV11-1,NA,CASSSTEGGFDGYTF
TRBV5-1,NA,CASSLPPGGRVATGELFF
TRBV7-2,NA,CASRTGTGSGNEQFF
TRBV18,NA,CASSGSGTTTYEQYF
TRBV19,NA,CASSISRQTYSNQPQHF
TRBV6-5,NA,CASSSRDEVNYGYTF
TRBV27,NA,CASRISRDYGYTF
TRBV6-5,NA,CASSLKGEGHDTQYF
TRBV3-1/TRBV3-2,NA,CAVPNPEVAGEQFF
TRBV19,NA,CASSVWGAGEKLFF
TRBV19,NA,CASNRGRDYEQYF
TRBV5-1,NA,CASSLLRQGSIGELFF
TRBV5-6,NA,CASTPGYRGGSNEQFF
TRBV7-3,NA,CASSRRDIASSTGELFF
TRBV27,NA,CASSLFLTDTQYF
TRBV6-5,NA,CATWGGSNQPQHF
TRBV24-1,NA,CATSEAGKVGEQYF
TRBV19,NA,CASSMGSSGANVLTF
TRBV9,NA,CASSVEPGTPTEAFF
TRBV5-1,once,CASSSGARGSSYEQYF
TRBV9,NA,CASSVASGAAAAFF
TRBV11-2,NA,CASSLRRGLDGYTF
TRBV20-1,few,CSARPLSEQFF
TRBV27,NA,CASSRQADRGDEQYF
TRBV30,NA,CAWTPGSYYEQYF
TRBV19,NA,CASSMSRGAFYEQYF
TRBV30,NA,CAWSIRAETQYF
TRBV5-6,NA,CASSEVRGRWANVLTF
TRBV6-2/TRBV6-3,NA,CASSYSSTDQETQYF
TRBV7-2,once,CASSLFGNTEAFF
TRBV6-5,NA,CASMGIYNEQFF
TRBV24-1,NA,CATSDNRGRAGELFF
TRBV5-1,NA,CASSLFSYEQHF
TRBV7-9,NA,CASRRDTDQPQHF
TRBV30,NA,CAWSGGVSPLHF
TRBV10-2,NA,CASKQGGTEAFF
TRBV5-1,NA,CASSLAYGVEGEQYF
TRBV11-1,once,CASSFKGTEAFF
TRBV12-5,NA,CASGSLGFNEQFF
TRBV5-1,NA,CASSLALEGVYNEQFF
TRBV3-1/TRBV3-2,NA,CASSRATGTASSYNSPLHF
TRBV5-5,NA,CASSLGGQGYEQYF
TRBV6-4,NA,CASVAKNIQYF
TRBV19,NA,CASSFRTSTYGYTF
TRBV6-5,NA,CASRLAGTSTDTQYF
TRBV19,NA,CASSLGTRETQYF